The 22 T cell receptor beta chains below come from one sample, sequenced in a study of cytomegalovirus exposure and HLA in healthy donors. PCR employed 60 Vbeta and 13 Jbeta primers. This table comes from immunoSEQ multiplex PCR, and its TCRdb copy is limited to in-frame clones, with some not included. Among a few hundred thousand clones listed, around 77% were seen once. The sample taken for sequencing was PBMCs. The origin of the receptors is a young woman in good health and CMV-seronegative.

The chain employs TRBV5-1 and TRBJ2-3; 10 bases line up with TRBD2. V shed 5 bases, J shed 2 bases, and the junction held 5 bases outside the gene matches. The CDR3 length is 15 residues. Germline values: CDR1 SGHRS, CDR2 YFSETQ. CDR3: CASRQTSGSTDTQYF. The CDR3 bases are TGCGCCAGCAGACAGACTAGCGGGTCCACAGATACGCAGTATTTT.

The sample holds a few counts of this clone. An end of the junction does not agree with germline; a read error may underlie this. The chain recombines TRBV19 with TRBJ1-5, with 8 bases fitting TRBD1. The CDR3 totals 13 residues. CDR1 is LNHDA and CDR2 is SQIVND in the germline V gene (reference sequence). The CDR3 protein is CSSKRTGTQPQHF. CDR3 bases: TGTTCCAGTAAGAGGACAGGGACTCAGCCCCAGCATTTT.

The chain is built from TRBV18 and TRBJ1-1; 7 positions match TRBD1. Germline values: CDR1 KGHSH, CDR2 LQKENI. With 3 bases clipped from V and 3 bases from J, the junction kept 10 bases outside the gene matches. The CDR3 spans 16 residues. In nucleotides, the CDR3 is TGTGCCAGCTCACCTTACGAGACAGGGAGAGACACTGAAGCTTTCTTT. It specifies CASSPYETGRDTEAFF.

The chain is built from TRBV7-9 and TRBJ2-5; 11 bases map to TRBD1. This CDR3 region has 17 residues. With 5 bases clipped from V and 3 bases from J, the junction kept 11 bases outside the gene matches. Germline-derived CDR1 and CDR2 are SEHNR and FQNEAQ (reference sequence). CDR3 residues: CASSPGTGTGGEETQYF. The CDR3 nucleotides read TGTGCCAGCAGCCCTGGTACCGGGACAGGGGGGGAAGAGACCCAGTACTTC.

This clone qualifies as medium-sized. DNA of the CDR3: TGTGCCAGCAGCCTACTAGCGGGAGCGACAGATACGCAGTATTTT. It encodes CASSLLAGATDTQYF. This rearrangement joins TRBV6-4 to TRBJ2-3; 11 bases match TRBD2. V shed 6 bases, J shed 3 bases, and the junction held 5 bases outside the gene matches. Germline CDR1 MRHNA, CDR2 SNTAGT. There are 15 residues in the CDR3.

A single count supports this clone. This chain links TRBV7-9 with TRBJ1-1; possibly TRBD1 for D (6 bases). Trimming cost V 3 bases and J 4 bases, with 12 bases left between them. Germline loops: CDR1 SEHNR, CDR2 FQNEAQ (reference sequence). The CDR3 spans 14 residues. The CDR3 reads CASSLGGGLTEAFF. CDR3 DNA: TGTGCCAGCAGCTTGGGAGGGGGTCTCACTGAAGCTTTCTTT.

The J gene is TRBJ2-1, the V gene TRBV15; D uncertain. The CDR3 is made up of 14 amino acids. V lost 8 bases and J 8 bases, leaving 19 bases between the germline ends. Per germline, CDR1 LNHNV and CDR2 YYDKDF (reference sequence). CDR3 residues: CATLSVLLFYEQFF. CDR3 DNA: TGTGCCACCCTGAGTGTCCTGCTCTTCTATGAGCAGTTCTTC.

This chain links TRBV13 with TRBJ2-7; maybe TRBD2 (5 bases). The CDR3 extends over 13 amino acids. Trimming pared 6 bases from V and 1 base from J, leaving 10 bases between. Per germline, CDR1 PRHDT and CDR2 FYEKMQ (reference sequence). CDR3 sequence (DNA): TGTGCCAGCAGGCGGACTGGATCCTACGAGCAGTACTTC. It specifies CASRRTGSYEQYF.

This chain joins TRBV10-3 and TRBJ2-1; D is uncertain. There are 13 residues in the CDR3. Germline-derived CDR1 and CDR2 are ENHRY and SYGVKD. V lost 6 bases and J lost 7, with 13 bases in between. CDR3 sequence (DNA): TGTGCCATCAGCCAAAATATAGAGAATGAGCAGTTCTTC. As protein: CAISQNIENEQFF.

In regard to this clone: One end of the junction is discordant with germline, which a read error may explain. The chain joins TRBV7-9 to TRBJ2-2, with TRBD2 matching over 9 bases. The CDR3 loop spans 17 amino acids. Germline CDR1 and CDR2: SEHNR and FQNEAQ (reference sequence). This CDR3 is CSSSSPSGGTNTGELFF. For the CDR3, the DNA is TGTTCCAGCAGCTCCCCGAGCGGGGGGACGAACACCGGGGAGCTGTTTTTT.

This clone showed up just once. The V gene is TRBV5-1, the J gene TRBJ2-7, with a tentative D call TRBD2 (5 bases). CDR3 length: 13 amino acids. Between the trimmed V and J ends, which lost 0 bases and 12 bases, there was a span of 16 bases. Germline lookup yields CDR1 SGHRS and CDR2 YFSETQ. The CDR3 spells CASSLGREGLGYF. For the CDR3, the DNA is TGCGCCAGCAGCTTGGGTAGAGAGGGCTTAGGGTACTTC. The whole variable domain, filled in from reference TRBV5-1 and TRBJ2-7, reads KAGVTQTPRYLIKTRGQQVTLSCSPISGHRSVSWYQQTPGQGLQFLFEYFSETQRNKGNFPGRFSGRQFSNSRSEMNVSTLELGDSALYLCASSLGREGLGYFGPGTRLTVT.

V gene TRBV18 combines with J gene TRBJ2-7, with 11 bases lining up with TRBD1. Germline V lookup: CDR1 KGHSH, CDR2 LQKENI. CDR3 length: 17 residues. Trimming took 3 bases from V and 2 from J; bases not matched to a gene: 9. In nucleotides, the CDR3 is TGTGCCAGCTCACCGGATCTCCCGGGACAGGGGGCCTACGAGCAGTACTTC. It encodes CASSPDLPGQGAYEQYF.

The CDR3 DNA is TGTGCCTGGAGGGCCCCGGGACAGCTTGAAAAACTGTTTTTT. This codes for CAWRAPGQLEKLFF. This chain uses TRBV30 with TRBJ1-4; TRBD1 aligns across 7 bases. Germline loops: CDR1 GTSNPN, CDR2 SVGIG (reference sequence). The CDR3 totals 14 residues. Unmatched junction bases numbered 8, after V lost 3 bases and J lost 7 bases.

The CDR3 region has the DNA TGTGCCAGCAGACCAGCACTTTTAGAGGGCAGTAACTATGGCTACACCTTC. This codes for CASRPALLEGSNYGYTF. V gene TRBV28 combines with J gene TRBJ1-2; the D is unclear. CDR1 is MDHEN and CDR2 is SYDVKM in the germline V gene. The CDR3 is 17 amino acids. The V gene lost 6 bases and the J gene lost 1 base, with 21 bases spanning the gap.

V gene TRBV11-1 combines with J gene TRBJ2-7; TRBD2 matches 11 bases. The CDR3 has 14 residues. Losses at the gene ends were 1 base for V and 6 bases for J; bases not matched to a gene: 2. Germline V gene sequence: CDR1 SGHAT, CDR2 FQDESV (reference sequence). CDR3 DNA: TGTGCCAGCAGCTTAGGACTAGCGGGATCCGAGCAGTACTTC. Protein sequence: CASSLGLAGSEQYF.

The V gene is TRBV5-8, the J gene TRBJ1-1, with 7 positions matching TRBD1. With 3 bases clipped from V and 5 bases from J, the junction kept 4 bases outside the gene matches. From germline, CDR1 is SGHTS and CDR2 YDEGEE. The CDR3 consists of 13 residues. The CDR3 DNA follows: TGTGCCAGCAGCTCCTCCAGGGGGACTGAAGCTTTCTTT. Amino acid sequence: CASSSSRGTEAFF. Full variable domain (missing parts from reference TRBV5-8 and TRBJ1-1): EAGVTQSPTHLIKTRGQQATLRCSPISGHTSVYWYQQALGLGLQFLLWYDEGEERNRGNFPPRFSGRQFPNYSSELNVNALELEDSALYLCASSSSRGTEAFFGQGTRLTVV.

This rearrangement joins TRBV15 to TRBJ1-5, with no clear D. Deletions cut 4 bases from V and 9 bases from J, with 10 bases between. CDR1 and CDR2 (germline): LNHNV, YYDKDF (reference sequence). The CDR3 runs to 12 residues. The CDR3 loop reads CATSTQGGPQHF. The CDR3 DNA reads TGTGCCACCAGCACCCAAGGCGGGCCCCAGCATTTT.

The genes are TRBV4-2 and TRBJ2-7; 9 bases align to TRBD2. Per the germline V gene, CDR1 is LGHNA and CDR2 is YNFKEQ. V was clipped by 0 bases and J by 4 bases; unmatched bases: 13. This CDR3 comprises 18 residues. In DNA form, the CDR3 reads TGTGCCAGCAGCCAAGAAAGTTCGCGGGAGGGACTAAATTACGAGCAGTACTTC. Translating gives CASSQESSREGLNYEQYF.

This clone was picked up a small number of times. The rearrangement uses TRBV2 and TRBJ2-1; 8 positions agree with TRBD1. Germline CDR1 is SNHLY and CDR2 is FYNNEI. This CDR3 region has 16 residues. V gave up 4 bases and J gave up 1 base; unmatched junction bases: 6. The DNA of the CDR3 is TGTGCCAGCAGTGGCCTCAGGGGGCAGTCCTACAATGAGCAGTTCTTC. Translation: CASSGLRGQSYNEQFF.

This clone was recorded a few times. The chain couples TRBV6-1 to TRBJ1-1; D possibly corresponds to TRBD1 (6 bases). CDR3 length: 15 residues. Germline CDR1 MNHNS, CDR2 SASEGT. Between the trimmed V and J ends, which lost 0 bases and 5 bases, there was a span of 13 bases. CDR3 in amino acids: CASSEANRDWTEAFF. The CDR3 nucleotides read TGTGCCAGCAGTGAAGCAAACAGGGATTGGACTGAAGCTTTCTTT.

V usage is TRBV13 and J usage is TRBJ2-1; TRBD1 might be the D (6 bases). Trimming removed 2 bases at V and 4 bases at J, with 6 bases between. The CDR3 totals 13 residues. CDR1 is PRHDT, CDR2 FYEKMQ, per germline (reference sequence). CDR3 protein: CASSLQGYNEQFF. The CDR3, as DNA: TGTGCCAGCAGCTTACAGGGGTACAATGAGCAGTTCTTC.

This chain connects TRBV7-2 to TRBJ2-5; 9 bases map to TRBD1. The CDR3 totals 19 residues. The germline gives CDR1 SGHTA, CDR2 FQGNSA. V was clipped by 2 bases and J by 1 base; unmatched bases: 14. CDR3 amino acids: CASSLSPGQGRRIQETQYF. The CDR3 DNA sequence: TGTGCCAGCAGCTTAAGCCCGGGACAGGGTAGGAGGATCCAAGAGACCCAGTACTTC.